This passage covers 18 T cell receptor beta chains from one sample sequenced in a study of human T cells and chemical hapten exposure. Time point here: patch test 2, 6 weeks after DPC sensitization. Noted treatment: therapeutic diphenylcyclopropenone sensitization with weekly scalp DPC. TCRdb passed the RACE reads through MiXCR, listing each CDR3 protein once. The sample carries around 360,000 distinct CDR3 sequences, about 6% recorded once. The sequences come from whole blood, collected in connection with sensitization to the hapten diphenylcyclopropenone (DPC). The source is a woman aged 18 to 35 with alopecia areata. Some clones in this sample may be carry-over from other donors' samples.

In this sample, this clonotype turned up a few times. The chain recombines TRBV6-5 with TRBJ1-2; D uncertain. The length of the CDR3 is 14 residues. Trimming pared 7 bases from V and 4 bases from J, leaving 16 bases between. Germline CDR1 MNHEY, CDR2 SVGAGI. Written as DNA, the CDR3 is TGTGCCAGCATCCCATCCAGATCAGCCTATGGCTACACCTTC. It codes for CASIPSRSAYGYTF.

This clonotype was counted many times. This chain joins TRBV6-4 and TRBJ2-3, with TRBD2 matching 9 bases. Germline CDR1 reads MRHNA; CDR2 reads SNTAGT. With V trimmed by 3 bases and J by 5 bases, 9 bases remained unmatched. There are 16 residues in the CDR3. Written as DNA, the CDR3 is TGTGCCAGCAGTGATGCGCGGGGGGGTTCGGTAGATACGCAGTATTTT. Amino acids: CASSDARGGSVDTQYF.

Ten or more counts support this clonotype. V is TRBV6-6 and J is TRBJ2-7, with TRBD1 matching over 7 bases. CDR1 and CDR2 (germline): MNHNY, SVGAGI (reference sequence). Losses at the gene ends were 10 bases for V and 0 bases for J; bases not matched to a gene: 3. The CDR3 covers 12 residues. The CDR3 spells CATRTGSYEQYF. CDR3 in DNA: TGTGCCACCAGGACAGGCTCCTACGAGCAGTACTTC.

This clonotype was seen at least ten times. In DNA form, the CDR3 reads TGTGCCACCCGATCAGGGGTGGATGAAAAACTGTTTTTT. Translating gives CATRSGVDEKLFF. The V and J genes are TRBV6-1 and TRBJ1-4; tentative D call: TRBD1 (6 bases). Per germline, CDR1 MNHNS and CDR2 SASEGT. The CDR3 contains 13 residues. V lost 10 bases and J lost 6, with 15 bases in between.

This clonotype appeared many times. The CDR3 coding sequence is TGCAGCCACGATTCCCCGACGGGGGAGACCCAGTACTTC. Its translation: CSHDSPTGETQYF. The chain joins TRBV29-1 to TRBJ2-5, with D perhaps matching TRBD2 (5 bases). V gave up 8 bases and J gave up 5 bases, with 18 bases separating them. Looked up from germline, CDR1 is SQVTM and CDR2 is ANQGSEA. There are 13 residues in the CDR3.

This clonotype was recorded a few times. The chain joins TRBV20-1 to TRBJ1-1, with no clear D. Per the germline V gene, CDR1 is DFQATT and CDR2 is SNEGSKA (reference sequence). The CDR3 length is 12 residues. V lost 0 bases to trimming and J lost 5 bases, with 7 bases between them. In DNA, the CDR3 is TGCAGTGCTAGAGAAGTGGAGACTGAAGCTTTCTTT. This translates into CSAREVETEAFF.

Concerning this clonotype itself: A read error may explain this, as a much larger clone is one base away. J is TRBJ2-4 and V is TRBV12-3 or TRBV12-4; 7 bases align to TRBD2. The length of the CDR3 is 20 residues. Unmatched junction bases numbered 17, after V lost 2 bases and J lost 1 base. The DNA of the CDR3 is TGTGCCAGCAGTTTATGGCGGGGGTTGATTGGAGGGCCGGCCAAAAACATTCAGTACTTC. Translation gives CASSLWRGLIGGPAKNIQYF.

Only a few counts were recorded for this clonotype. The genes are TRBV7-2 and TRBJ2-4, with 7 bases identical to TRBD1. V dropped 3 bases and J dropped 7; count of bases not matched to a gene: 3. CDR3 length equals 13 residues. Germline lookup yields CDR1 SGHTA and CDR2 FQGNSA. The CDR3 loop reads CASSFMDRNIQYF. CDR3 nucleotides: TGTGCCAGCAGCTTCATGGACAGGAACATTCAGTACTTC.

This clonotype was counted many times. The chain is built from TRBV28 and TRBJ1-5; D gene unclear. The CDR3 runs to 14 residues. The germline V gene has CDR1 MDHEN and CDR2 SYDVKM. Trimming removed 6 bases from V and 7 bases from J, with 16 bases in between. The CDR3 loop is CASSRTFVGQPQHF. CDR3 in DNA: TGTGCCAGCAGCCGTACGTTCGTCGGCCAGCCCCAGCATTTT.

Ten or more counts support this clonotype. The chain uses TRBV10-3 and TRBJ1-2; the D is unclear. This CDR3 region has 13 residues. Trimming pared 3 bases from V and 2 bases from J, leaving 7 bases between. Germline V gives CDR1 ENHRY, CDR2 SYGVKD. The CDR3 coding sequence is TGTGCCATCAGTGACGGAGAGAACTATGGCTACACCTTC. Translation gives CAISDGENYGYTF.

This clonotype was seen at least ten times. This chain joins TRBV4-3 and TRBJ1-1; D is perhaps TRBD1 (6 bases). From germline, CDR1 is LGHNA and CDR2 YSLEER. This CDR3 contains 15 residues. V lost 0 bases to trimming and J lost 5 bases, with 13 bases between them. The CDR3 sequence: CASSQDLAGETEAFF. In DNA, the CDR3 is TGCGCCAGCAGCCAAGATTTAGCAGGGGAAACTGAAGCTTTCTTT.

This clonotype has ten or more counts. The chain recombines TRBV7-9 with TRBJ1-2; 12 bases map to TRBD1. Germline V gene sequence: CDR1 SEHNR, CDR2 FQNEAQ (reference sequence). V trimming: 5 bases; J trimming: 4 bases; junction bases outside the gene matches: 11. This CDR3 is built from 17 residues. CDR3 in amino acids: CASSMGQGASTPYGYTF. CDR3 DNA: TGTGCCAGCAGCATGGGACAGGGGGCCTCTACCCCCTATGGCTACACCTTC.

The J gene is TRBJ2-7, the V gene TRBV7-8, with 9 positions matching TRBD2. Germline lookup yields CDR1 SGHVS and CDR2 FQNEAQ. This CDR3 is built from 14 residues. Germline trimming cut 5 bases from V and 3 bases from J; bases unmatched to any gene: 5. The CDR3 bases are TGTGCCAGCAGCCCCGGGCGGGGGGGCTACGAGCAGTACTTC. Protein sequence: CASSPGRGGYEQYF.

This clonotype occurred many times. The chain's CDR3 is CASSQDQYRAGHQPQHF. CDR3 bases: TGTGCCAGCAGCCAAGATCAGTACAGGGCCGGGCATCAGCCCCAGCATTTT. The V call is TRBV3-1, the J call TRBJ1-5; perhaps TRBD1 as D (6 bases). CDR3 length equals 17 residues. Germline CDR1 LGHDT, CDR2 YNNKEL (reference sequence). The ends were cut back, 0 bases at V and 5 bases at J, with 17 bases in the middle.

This clonotype was counted ten times or more. The chain carries TRBV4-3 and TRBJ1-6, with D possibly matching TRBD1 (5 bases). The CDR3 contains 18 residues. V was clipped by 0 bases and J by 4 bases, with 16 bases between them. CDR1 is LGHNA, CDR2 YSLEER, per germline. This chain's CDR3 is CASSQDPPGGAYNSPLHF. CDR3 in DNA: TGCGCCAGCAGCCAAGATCCCCCCGGGGGTGCATATAATTCACCCCTCCACTTT.

This clonotype was recorded a few times. The V call is TRBV7-9, the J call TRBJ2-5; 9 nucleotides line up with TRBD2. This CDR3 region has 16 residues. Germline lookup yields CDR1 SEHNR and CDR2 FQNEAQ (reference sequence). V lost 1 base and J lost 0; bases outside the gene matches: 3. The CDR3 region is CASSLDPSGDQETQYF. As DNA, the CDR3 is TGTGCCAGCAGCTTAGATCCTAGCGGGGACCAAGAGACCCAGTACTTC.

This clonotype was recorded at least ten times. The CDR3: CSARDITSGGGDTQYF. CDR3 DNA: TGCAGTGCTAGAGATATTACCAGCGGGGGAGGAGATACGCAGTATTTT. This chain joins TRBV20-1 and TRBJ2-3, with 8 bases that match TRBD2. The germline V gene has CDR1 DFQATT and CDR2 SNEGSKA (reference sequence). V shed 0 bases, J shed 5 bases, and the junction held 10 bases outside the gene matches. The CDR3 consists of 16 residues.

The chain uses TRBV6-6 and TRBJ1-2; D is perhaps TRBD1 (5 bases). This CDR3 is 14 amino acids long. V lost 7 bases and J lost 4, with 16 bases in between. Germline CDR1 reads MNHNY; CDR2 reads SVGAGI (reference sequence). CDR3 DNA: TGTGCCAGCACCACGGGGCAGTTGAGCTATGGCTACACCTTC. It specifies CASTTGQLSYGYTF.